One and the same sample provided the 21 T cell receptor beta chains below, sequenced in a study of cytomegalovirus exposure and HLA in healthy donors. PCR was performed using 60 Vbeta and 13 Jbeta primers. Some clones are missing from TCRdb's copy, which holds only in-frame ones; the method was immunoSEQ multiplex PCR. The table has around 100,000 clones, 70% to 80% seen once. The sequenced sample consisted of PBMCs. Receptors originate from a middle-aged woman in good health and CMV-seronegative.

This clone was seen only once. V gene TRBV6-5 combines with J gene TRBJ2-5, with a tentative D call TRBD1 (6 bases). Near its end, the DNA agrees better with TRBJ2-7, so the J call may be wrong. The CDR3 has 15 amino acids. Germline assignment: CDR1 MNHEY and CDR2 SVGAGI. As DNA, the CDR3 is TGTGCCAGCACCGGAACAGGGCAAGGGTCCTACGAGCAGTACTTC. Translation gives CASTGTGQGSYEQYF.

The chain links TRBV5-4 to TRBJ1-5; 8 nucleotides agree with TRBD1. The germline V gene has CDR1 SGHNT and CDR2 YYREEE (reference sequence). V trimming: 5 bases; J trimming: 0 bases; junction bases outside the gene matches: 13. The CDR3 runs 18 residues. Here the CDR3 reads CASRTGTGAPYSNQPQHF. In DNA form, the CDR3 reads TGTGCCAGCAGAACCGGGACAGGAGCGCCGTATAGCAATCAGCCCCAGCATTTT.

This chain uses TRBV7-8 with TRBJ2-5; a possible D gene is TRBD1 (5 bases). The DNA end favors TRBJ2-7, so the J call may be wrong. The germline gives CDR1 SGHVS, CDR2 FQNEAQ. This CDR3 spans 14 amino acids. The CDR3 protein is CASSLTAGPDEQYF. The DNA for the CDR3 is TGTGCCAGCAGCTTAACCGCAGGGCCCGACGAGCAGTACTTC.

V usage is TRBV29-1 and J usage is TRBJ2-1; D remains unclear. Germline CDR1 and CDR2: SQVTM and ANQGSEA. This CDR3 contains 17 residues. The V and J ends lost 5 bases and 0 bases respectively, with 20 bases between them. The CDR3 DNA reads TGCAGCGTTAAACCCATTAGCCAACCGAGCTCCTACAATGAGCAGTTCTTC. Its protein product is CSVKPISQPSSYNEQFF.

This clone has just a few counts. This chain links TRBV28 with TRBJ1-4; the match to TRBD1 covers 8 bases. The CDR3 spans 16 residues. Germline V gives CDR1 MDHEN, CDR2 SYDVKM. J gave up 7 bases and V 6 bases, and 13 bases lay outside the gene matches. The CDR3 coding sequence is TGTGCCAGCAGAGGGGATGCGGCAGGGGGCATTGAAAAACTGTTTTTT. Amino acids: CASRGDAAGGIEKLFF.

The J gene is TRBJ2-7, the V gene TRBV7-9; 7 positions match TRBD1. Per germline, CDR1 SEHNR and CDR2 FQNEAQ (reference sequence). V lost 3 bases, J lost 2 bases, and 1 base stayed unmatched. The length of the CDR3 is 13 residues. CDR3 nucleotide sequence: TGTGCCAGCAGCTTGGACAGGACCTACGAGCAGTACTTC. Translation: CASSLDRTYEQYF.

This chain links TRBV7-2 with TRBJ1-2, with D perhaps matching TRBD1 (5 bases). The V gene's germline CDR1 is SGHTA and CDR2 FQGNSA. The CDR3 totals 15 residues. V lost 1 base, J lost 4 bases, and 13 bases lay in between. CDR3 loop: CASSLDPQDPYGYTF. CDR3 DNA sequence: TGTGCCAGCAGCTTAGACCCACAGGATCCCTATGGCTACACCTTC.

The chain uses TRBV18 and TRBJ2-7; tentatively, D is TRBD1 (6 bases). The germline CDR1 and CDR2 sequences are KGHSH and LQKENI. Deletions cut 2 bases from V and 1 base from J, with 12 bases between. This CDR3 has 15 amino acids. CDR3 in amino acids: CASSPMTGYSYEQYF. The CDR3 coding sequence is TGTGCCAGCTCACCAATGACAGGTTATTCCTACGAGCAGTACTTC.

A single count supports this clone. This chain joins TRBV28 and TRBJ1-6; D is ambiguous. CDR1 is MDHEN and CDR2 is SYDVKM in the germline V gene. V was trimmed by 4 bases and J by 8 bases, leaving 6 bases between them. This CDR3 has 12 residues. CDR3 DNA: TGTGCCAGCAGTTCTCGGGATTCACCCCTCCACTTT. The encoded protein is CASSSRDSPLHF. Based on the CDR3 plus reference TRBV28 and TRBJ1-6, the full variable domain is DVKVTQSSRYLVKRTGEKVFLECVQDMDHENMFWYRQDPGLGLRLIYFSYDVKMKEKGDIPEGYSVSREKKERFSLILESASTNQTSMYLCASSSRDSPLHFGNGTRLTVT.

The chain recombines TRBV29-1 with TRBJ2-7; D call uncertain. Trimming removed 4 bases at V and 3 bases at J, with 10 bases between. CDR1 is SQVTM, CDR2 ANQGSEA, per germline. This CDR3 has 12 residues. This CDR3 reads CSVATEYYEQYF. The CDR3 coding sequence is TGCAGCGTTGCTACAGAATACTACGAGCAGTACTTC.

This chain links TRBV9 with TRBJ2-1; 7 nucleotides line up with TRBD2. The CDR3 is 16 residues long. Germline V gene data show CDR1 as SGDLS and CDR2 as YYNGEE. Losses at the gene ends were 6 bases for V and 8 bases for J; bases not matched to a gene: 17. The CDR3 DNA sequence: TGTGCCAGCACCCGTAGAGGGCGGGGGTTAGTAGATGAGCAGTTCTTC. Protein: CASTRRGRGLVDEQFF. Supplemented by reference TRBV9 and TRBJ2-1, the full variable domain reads DSGVTQTPKHLITATGQRVTLRCSPRSGDLSVYWYQQSLDQGLQFLIQYYNGEERAKGNILERFSAQQFPDLHSELNLSSLELGDSALYFCASTRRGRGLVDEQFFGPGTRLTVL.

This clone turned up a few times. V usage is TRBV10-3 and J usage is TRBJ2-2, with 7 bases aligning to TRBD1. The CDR3 runs to 15 residues. Trimming at V came to 2 bases and at J to 1 base, leaving 1 base not matched to a gene. Germline V lookup: CDR1 ENHRY, CDR2 SYGVKD. CDR3 bases: TGTGCCATCAGTGAGGACAGGGAGAACACCGGGGAGCTGTTTTTT. Translated: CAISEDRENTGELFF.

This clone showed up just once. The chain links TRBV5-4 to TRBJ2-3; 12 bases align to TRBD2. Germline V gene lookup returns CDR1 SGHNT and CDR2 YYREEE (reference sequence). The CDR3 has 15 amino acids. Losses at the gene ends were 4 bases for V and 4 bases for J; bases not matched to a gene: 4. The CDR3 here is CASSPSGGAPDTQYF. CDR3 nucleotide sequence: TGTGCCAGCAGCCCTAGCGGGGGGGCCCCAGATACGCAGTATTTT. Drawing the rest from reference TRBV5-4 and TRBJ2-3, the complete variable domain is ETGVTQSPTHLIKTRGQQVTLRCSSQSGHNTVSWYQQALGQGPQFIFQYYREEENGRGNFPPRFSGLQFPNYSSELNVNALELDDSALYLCASSPSGGAPDTQYFGPGTRLTVL.

The chain uses TRBV7-8 and TRBJ2-7, with 7 nucleotides matching TRBD1. Germline CDR1 is SGHVS and CDR2 is FQNEAQ. Germline trimming cut 4 bases from V and 5 bases from J; bases unmatched to any gene: 11. The CDR3 loop spans 15 amino acids. CDR3 in DNA: TGTGCCAGCAGCTCCAGACAGGGACCCTACCACGAGCAGTACTTC. It yields the protein CASSSRQGPYHEQYF.

CDR3 nucleotides: TGTGCCAGCAGTGAAGGGTTAGGGTGGGGGGAACAAGAGACCCAGTACTTC. This encodes CASSEGLGWGEQETQYF. The rearrangement uses TRBV2 and TRBJ2-5, with D maybe TRBD2 (6 bases). The CDR3 is 17 amino acids. Germline V lookup: CDR1 SNHLY, CDR2 FYNNEI. Trimming left V 1 base short and J 2 bases short, with 17 bases between.

This chain links TRBV4-2 with TRBJ2-4; maybe TRBD2 (5 bases). V shed 2 bases and J shed 3 bases, with 14 bases lying between them. The CDR3 runs to 16 residues. In germline, CDR1 is LGHNA, CDR2 YNFKEQ. CDR3 coding DNA: TGTGCCAGCAGCCAACTCAGTGGGAGAGGCAAAAACATTCAGTACTTC. This translates into CASSQLSGRGKNIQYF.

The chain couples TRBV7-2 to TRBJ1-5; D is unclear. This CDR3 has 14 residues. V lost 1 base and J lost 15, with 19 bases in between. Germline loops: CDR1 SGHTA, CDR2 FQGNSA. The CDR3 is CASSLGSIMGDMHF. For the CDR3, the DNA is TGTGCCAGCAGCTTAGGGTCCATAATGGGAGACATGCATTTT.

The J gene is TRBJ2-3, the V gene TRBV5-4; a weak D match, TRBD2 (7 bases). CDR1 and CDR2 from the germline V gene are SGHNT and YYREEE (reference sequence). CDR3 length: 18 amino acids. The germline V and J ends were trimmed by 0 bases and 4 bases, with 21 bases remaining between them. This chain's CDR3 is CASSLGLVGRGGSDTQYF. CDR3 bases: TGTGCCAGCAGCTTGGGGCTAGTGGGGAGGGGGGGATCAGATACGCAGTATTTT.

This clone was seen a handful of times. The CDR3 sequence: CASSLDSTAIYEQYF. In DNA form, the CDR3 reads TGCGCCAGCAGCTTGGACTCGACAGCGATCTACGAGCAGTACTTC. The J gene is TRBJ2-7, the V gene TRBV5-1; D is perhaps TRBD1 (5 bases). This CDR3 contains 15 residues. Germline loops: CDR1 SGHRS, CDR2 YFSETQ. Between the trimmed V and J ends, which lost 0 bases and 3 bases, there was a span of 13 bases.

J is TRBJ1-5 and V is TRBV28; 7 positions agree with TRBD1. Trimming cost V 1 base and J 4 bases; bases outside gene matches: 7. Germline CDR1 reads MDHEN; CDR2 reads SYDVKM. This CDR3 is 16 amino acids long. The CDR3 reads CASSLSAGGFNQPQHF. The CDR3 bases are TGTGCCAGCAGTTTATCGGCAGGGGGGTTTAATCAGCCCCAGCATTTT.

This sequence joins TRBV11-3 and TRBJ2-1; no reliable D call. Germline loops: CDR1 SGHNT, CDR2 YENEEA. Trimming left V 6 bases short and J 3 bases short, with 15 bases between. There are 15 residues in the CDR3. The CDR3 DNA is TGTGCCAGCAGGAACAGCAATGGGCGCTACAATGAGCAGTTCTTC. This codes for CASRNSNGRYNEQFF.